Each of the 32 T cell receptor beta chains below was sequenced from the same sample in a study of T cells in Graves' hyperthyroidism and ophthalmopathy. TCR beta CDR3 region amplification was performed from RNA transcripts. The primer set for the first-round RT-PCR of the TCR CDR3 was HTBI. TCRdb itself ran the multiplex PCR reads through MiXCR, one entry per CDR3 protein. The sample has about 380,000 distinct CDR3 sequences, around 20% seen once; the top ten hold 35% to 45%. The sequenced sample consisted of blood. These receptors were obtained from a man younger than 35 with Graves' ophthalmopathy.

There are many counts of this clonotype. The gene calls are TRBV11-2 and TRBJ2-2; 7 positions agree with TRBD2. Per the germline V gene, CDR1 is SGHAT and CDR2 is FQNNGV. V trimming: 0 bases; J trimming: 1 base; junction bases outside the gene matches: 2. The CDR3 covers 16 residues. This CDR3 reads CASSLESGVNTGELFF. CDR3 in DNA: TGTGCCAGCAGCTTAGAGAGCGGGGTGAACACCGGGGAGCTGTTTTTT.

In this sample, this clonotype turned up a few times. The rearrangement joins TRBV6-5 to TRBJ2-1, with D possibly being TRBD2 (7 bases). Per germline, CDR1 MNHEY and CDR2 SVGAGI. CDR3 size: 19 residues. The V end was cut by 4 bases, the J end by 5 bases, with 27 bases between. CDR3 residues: CASSWGGPTHPLKHNEQFF. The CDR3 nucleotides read TGTGCCAGCAGTTGGGGGGGGCCCACCCACCCGTTAAAACACAATGAGCAGTTCTTC.

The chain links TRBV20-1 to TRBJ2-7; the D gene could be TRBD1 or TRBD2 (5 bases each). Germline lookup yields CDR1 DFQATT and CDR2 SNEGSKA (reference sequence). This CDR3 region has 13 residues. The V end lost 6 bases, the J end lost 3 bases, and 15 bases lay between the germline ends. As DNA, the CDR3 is TGCAGTGCCCCCGGGACCGCCGGCTACGAGCAGTACTTC. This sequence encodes CSAPGTAGYEQYF.

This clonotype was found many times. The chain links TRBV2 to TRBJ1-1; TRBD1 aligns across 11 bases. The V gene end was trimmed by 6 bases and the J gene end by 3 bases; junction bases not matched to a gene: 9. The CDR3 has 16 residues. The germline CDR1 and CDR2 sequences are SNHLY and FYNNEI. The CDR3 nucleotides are TGTGCCAGCAGCGCCCACCGGGACAGGGGGTACACTGAAGCTTTCTTT. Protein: CASSAHRDRGYTEAFF.

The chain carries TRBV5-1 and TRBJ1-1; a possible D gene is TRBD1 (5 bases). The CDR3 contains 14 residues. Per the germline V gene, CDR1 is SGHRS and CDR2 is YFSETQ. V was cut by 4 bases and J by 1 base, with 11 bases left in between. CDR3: CASSGHTGNTEAFF. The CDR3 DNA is TGCGCCAGCAGCGGACACACAGGGAACACTGAAGCTTTCTTT.

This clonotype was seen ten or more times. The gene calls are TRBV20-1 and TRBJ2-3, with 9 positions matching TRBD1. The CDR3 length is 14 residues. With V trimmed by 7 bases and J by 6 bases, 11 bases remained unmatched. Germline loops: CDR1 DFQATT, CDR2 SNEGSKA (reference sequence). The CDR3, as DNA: TGCAGTGTTACCGGACAGGGGAGTCGGGATACGCAGTATTTT. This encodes CSVTGQGSRDTQYF.

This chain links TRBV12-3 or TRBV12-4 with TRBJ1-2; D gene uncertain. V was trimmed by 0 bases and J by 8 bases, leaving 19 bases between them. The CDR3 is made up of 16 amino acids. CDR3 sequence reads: CASSLALLRDTYGYTF. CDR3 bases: TGTGCCAGCAGTTTAGCGCTACTGCGAGACACCTACGGCTACACCTTC.

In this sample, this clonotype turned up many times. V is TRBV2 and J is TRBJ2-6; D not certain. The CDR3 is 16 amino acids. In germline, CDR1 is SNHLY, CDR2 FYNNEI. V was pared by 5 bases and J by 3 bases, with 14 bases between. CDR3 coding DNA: TGTGCCAGCAGTACCGACCCCGTTGGTGGGGCCAACGTCCTGACTTTC. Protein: CASSTDPVGGANVLTF.

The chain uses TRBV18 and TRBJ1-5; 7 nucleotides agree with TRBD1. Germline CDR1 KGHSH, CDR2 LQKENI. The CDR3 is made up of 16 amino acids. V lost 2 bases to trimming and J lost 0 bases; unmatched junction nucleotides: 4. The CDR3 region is CASSPGNRGSNQPQHF. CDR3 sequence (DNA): TGTGCCAGCTCACCAGGTAACAGGGGTAGCAATCAGCCCCAGCATTTT.

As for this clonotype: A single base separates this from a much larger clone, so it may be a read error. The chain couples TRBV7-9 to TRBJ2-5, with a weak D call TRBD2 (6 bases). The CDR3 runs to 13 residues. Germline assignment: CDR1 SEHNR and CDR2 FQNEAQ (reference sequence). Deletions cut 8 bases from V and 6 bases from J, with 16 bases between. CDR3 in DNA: TGTGCCAGCGGTCTGGAGGGCACGAAGACCCAGTACTTC. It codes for CASGLEGTKTQYF.

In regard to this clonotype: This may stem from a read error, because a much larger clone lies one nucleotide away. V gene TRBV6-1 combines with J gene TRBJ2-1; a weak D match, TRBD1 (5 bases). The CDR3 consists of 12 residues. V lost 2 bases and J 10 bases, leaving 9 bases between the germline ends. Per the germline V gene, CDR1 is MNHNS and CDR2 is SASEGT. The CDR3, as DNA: TGTGCCAGCAGTGAATCAGGGTTCGAGCAGTTCTTC. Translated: CASSESGFEQFF.

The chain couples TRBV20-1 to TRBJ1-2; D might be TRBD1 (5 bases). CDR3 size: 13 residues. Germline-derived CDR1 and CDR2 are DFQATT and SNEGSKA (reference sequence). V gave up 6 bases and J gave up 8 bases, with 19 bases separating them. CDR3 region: CSAKGTEVAGYTF. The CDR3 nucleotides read TGCAGTGCCAAAGGGACCGAAGTGGCCGGCTACACCTTC.

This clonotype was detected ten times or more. In DNA, the CDR3 is TGTGCCAGCAGCCACGGAACGGGGGGCGAGCAGTACTTC. This gives the protein CASSHGTGGEQYF. The rearrangement uses TRBV3-1 and TRBJ2-7; 7 bases are a match to TRBD2. The CDR3 contains 13 residues. The germline gives CDR1 LGHDT, CDR2 YNNKEL (reference sequence). V shed 3 bases and J 6 bases; nucleotides not matched to a gene: 5.

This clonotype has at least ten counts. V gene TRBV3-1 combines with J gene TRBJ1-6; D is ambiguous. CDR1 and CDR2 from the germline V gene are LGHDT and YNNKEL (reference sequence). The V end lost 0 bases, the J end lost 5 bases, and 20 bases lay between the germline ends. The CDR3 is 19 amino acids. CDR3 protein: CASSQDRAGPLNNNSPLHF. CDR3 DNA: TGTGCCAGCAGCCAAGATCGGGCAGGACCGCTTAACAATAATTCACCCCTCCACTTT.

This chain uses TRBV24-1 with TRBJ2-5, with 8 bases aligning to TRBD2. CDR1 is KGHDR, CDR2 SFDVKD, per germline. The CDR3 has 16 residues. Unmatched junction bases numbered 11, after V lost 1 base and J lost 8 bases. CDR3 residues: CATSDLSGGQGGTQYF. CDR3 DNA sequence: TGTGCCACCAGTGATTTAAGCGGGGGCCAGGGAGGTACCCAGTACTTC.

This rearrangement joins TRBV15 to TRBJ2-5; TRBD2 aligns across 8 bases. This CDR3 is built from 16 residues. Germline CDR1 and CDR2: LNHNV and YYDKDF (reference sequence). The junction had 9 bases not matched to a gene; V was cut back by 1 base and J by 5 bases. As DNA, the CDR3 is TGTGCCACCAGCAGAGGCCGGGGGGGCGCGGGGGAGACCCAGTACTTC. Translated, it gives CATSRGRGGAGETQYF.

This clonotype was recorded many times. In nucleotides, the CDR3 is TGCAGTGCTAGACACGGACAGACCCTGAACACCGGGGAGCTGTTTTTT. Amino acid sequence: CSARHGQTLNTGELFF. This chain links TRBV20-1 with TRBJ2-2, with a weak D call TRBD1 (6 bases). This CDR3 is 16 amino acids long. V was trimmed by 2 bases and J by 1 base, leaving 14 bases between them. Germline V gene lookup returns CDR1 DFQATT and CDR2 SNEGSKA (reference sequence).

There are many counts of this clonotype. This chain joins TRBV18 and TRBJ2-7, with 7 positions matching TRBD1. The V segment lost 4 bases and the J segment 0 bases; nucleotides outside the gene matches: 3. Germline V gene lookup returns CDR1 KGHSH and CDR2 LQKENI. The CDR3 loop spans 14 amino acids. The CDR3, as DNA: TGTGCCAGCTCACGTCGGGACAGCTCCTACGAGCAGTACTTC. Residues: CASSRRDSSYEQYF.

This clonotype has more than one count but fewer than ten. The DNA for the CDR3 is TGTGCCAGCAGCATACGGGCCTACGAGCAGTACTTC. Its translation is CASSIRAYEQYF. The chain links TRBV7-2 to TRBJ2-7; D gene ambiguous. V was clipped by 5 bases and J by 2 bases, with 7 bases between them. The CDR3 is made up of 12 amino acids. Per the germline V gene, CDR1 is SGHTA and CDR2 is FQGNSA.

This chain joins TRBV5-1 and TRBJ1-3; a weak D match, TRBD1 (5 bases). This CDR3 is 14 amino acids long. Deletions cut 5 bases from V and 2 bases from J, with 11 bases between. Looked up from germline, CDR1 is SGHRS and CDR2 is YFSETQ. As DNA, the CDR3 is TGCGCCAGCAGTCAGTGGGGCACTGGAAACACCATATATTTT. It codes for CASSQWGTGNTIYF.

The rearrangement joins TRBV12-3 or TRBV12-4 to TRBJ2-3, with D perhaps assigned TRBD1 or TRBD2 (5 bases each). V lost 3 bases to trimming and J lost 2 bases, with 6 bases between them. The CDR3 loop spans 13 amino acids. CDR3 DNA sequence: TGTGCCAGCAGTTTGGGGGTCACAGATACGCAGTATTTT. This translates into CASSLGVTDTQYF.

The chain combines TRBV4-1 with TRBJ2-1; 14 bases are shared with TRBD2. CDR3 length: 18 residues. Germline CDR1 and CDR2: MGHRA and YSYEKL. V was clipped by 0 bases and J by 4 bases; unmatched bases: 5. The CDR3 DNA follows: TGCGCCAGCAGCCAAGATCGGACTAGCGGGGGGTCATACAATGAGCAGTTCTTC. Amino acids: CASSQDRTSGGSYNEQFF.

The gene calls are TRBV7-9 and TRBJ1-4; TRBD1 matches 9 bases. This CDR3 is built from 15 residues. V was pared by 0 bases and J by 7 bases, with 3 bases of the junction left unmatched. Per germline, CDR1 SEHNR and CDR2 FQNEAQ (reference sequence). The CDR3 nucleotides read TGTGCCAGCAGCTTAGCGGGACAGGGATCTGAAAAACTGTTTTTT. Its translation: CASSLAGQGSEKLFF.

DNA for the CDR3: TGTGCCAGCAGCTTAGCCCGGGGACAGGGCCCCTCCTATGGCTACACCTTC. Its translation: CASSLARGQGPSYGYTF. The chain recombines TRBV7-3 with TRBJ1-2; 9 bases are a match to TRBD1. This CDR3 contains 17 residues. After removal of 2 bases from V and 4 bases from J, the junction contained 11 bases not matched to a gene. Germline V gene data show CDR1 as SGHTA and CDR2 as FQGTGA.

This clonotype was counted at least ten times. Here the CDR3 DNA reads TGTGCCAGCAGCCCCGGGACAGTCGGTGAAGCTTTCTTT. Encoded protein: CASSPGTVGEAFF. The chain joins TRBV11-1 to TRBJ1-1; 7 positions agree with TRBD1. This CDR3 is 13 amino acids long. J was trimmed by 7 bases and V by 5 bases; bases with no gene match: 7. Looked up from germline, CDR1 is SGHAT and CDR2 is FQDESV (reference sequence).

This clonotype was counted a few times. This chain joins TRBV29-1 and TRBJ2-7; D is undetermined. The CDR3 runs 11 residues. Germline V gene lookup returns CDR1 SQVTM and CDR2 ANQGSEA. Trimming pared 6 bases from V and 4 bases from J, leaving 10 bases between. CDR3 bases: TGCAGCGTGACCGCTAAGTACGAGCAGTACTTC. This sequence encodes CSVTAKYEQYF.

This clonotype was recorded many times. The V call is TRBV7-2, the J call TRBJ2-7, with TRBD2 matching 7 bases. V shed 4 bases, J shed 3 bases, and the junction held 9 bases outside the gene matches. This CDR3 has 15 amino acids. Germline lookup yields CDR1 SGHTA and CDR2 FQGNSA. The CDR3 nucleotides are TGTGCCAGCAGCTCTATTGGGGGGGAGAACTACGAGCAGTACTTC. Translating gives CASSSIGGENYEQYF. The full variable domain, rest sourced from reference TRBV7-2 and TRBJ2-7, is GAGVSQSPSNKVTEKGKDVELRCDPISGHTALYWYRQSLGQGLEFLIYFQGNSAPDKSGLPSDRFSAERTGGSVSTLTIQRTQQEDSAVYLCASSSIGGENYEQYFGPGTRLTVT.

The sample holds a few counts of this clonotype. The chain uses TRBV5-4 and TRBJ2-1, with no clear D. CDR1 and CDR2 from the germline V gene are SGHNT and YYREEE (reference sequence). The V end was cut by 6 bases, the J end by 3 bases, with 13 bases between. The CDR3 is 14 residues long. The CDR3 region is CASTFKDGYNEQFF. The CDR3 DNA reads TGTGCCAGCACCTTTAAGGACGGCTACAATGAGCAGTTCTTC. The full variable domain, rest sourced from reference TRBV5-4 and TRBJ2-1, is ETGVTQSPTHLIKTRGQQVTLRCSSQSGHNTVSWYQQALGQGPQFIFQYYREEENGRGNFPPRFSGLQFPNYSSELNVNALELDDSALYLCASTFKDGYNEQFFGPGTRLTVL.

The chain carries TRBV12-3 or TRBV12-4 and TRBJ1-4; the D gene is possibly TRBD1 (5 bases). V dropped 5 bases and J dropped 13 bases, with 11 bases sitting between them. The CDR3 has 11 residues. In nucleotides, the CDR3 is TGTGCCAGCAGTCTGAGAGGGACACTGTTTTTT. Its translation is CASSLRGTLFF.

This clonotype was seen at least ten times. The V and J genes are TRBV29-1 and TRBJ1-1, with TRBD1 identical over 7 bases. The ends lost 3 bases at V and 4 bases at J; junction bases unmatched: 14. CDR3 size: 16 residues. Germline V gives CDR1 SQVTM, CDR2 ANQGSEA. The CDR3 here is CSVDLSTGVWATEAFF. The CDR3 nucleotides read TGCAGCGTTGATCTCAGCACAGGGGTTTGGGCCACTGAAGCTTTCTTT.

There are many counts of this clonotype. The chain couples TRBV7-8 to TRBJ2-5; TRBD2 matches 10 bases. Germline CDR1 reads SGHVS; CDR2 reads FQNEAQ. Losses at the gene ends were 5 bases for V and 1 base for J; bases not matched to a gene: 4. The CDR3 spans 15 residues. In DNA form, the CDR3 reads TGTGCCAGCAGCCCACGGACTAGCGGCCAAGAGACCCAGTACTTC. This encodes CASSPRTSGQETQYF.

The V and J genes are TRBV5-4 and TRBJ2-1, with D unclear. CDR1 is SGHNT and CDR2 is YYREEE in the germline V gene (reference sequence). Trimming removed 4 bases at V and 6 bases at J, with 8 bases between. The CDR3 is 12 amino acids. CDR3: CASSTRSNEQFF. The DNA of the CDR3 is TGTGCCAGCAGCACTCGGAGCAATGAGCAGTTCTTC. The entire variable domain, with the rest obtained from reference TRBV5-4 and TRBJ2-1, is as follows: ETGVTQSPTHLIKTRGQQVTLRCSSQSGHNTVSWYQQALGQGPQFIFQYYREEENGRGNFPPRFSGLQFPNYSSELNVNALELDDSALYLCASSTRSNEQFFGPGTRLTVL.